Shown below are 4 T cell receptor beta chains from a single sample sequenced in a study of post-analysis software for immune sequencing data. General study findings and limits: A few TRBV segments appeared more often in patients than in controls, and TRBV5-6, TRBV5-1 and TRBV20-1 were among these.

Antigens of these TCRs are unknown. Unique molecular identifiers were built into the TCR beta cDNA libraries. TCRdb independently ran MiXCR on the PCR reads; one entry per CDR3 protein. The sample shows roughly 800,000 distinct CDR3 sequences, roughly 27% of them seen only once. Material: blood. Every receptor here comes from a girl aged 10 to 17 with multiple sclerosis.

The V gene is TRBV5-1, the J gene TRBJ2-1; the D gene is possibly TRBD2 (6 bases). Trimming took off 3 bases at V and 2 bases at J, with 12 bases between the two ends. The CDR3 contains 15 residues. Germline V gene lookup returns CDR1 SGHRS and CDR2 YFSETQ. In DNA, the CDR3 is TGCGCCAGCAGCTCCGGGACTCAGGCCTACAATGAGCAGTTCTTC. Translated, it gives CASSSGTQAYNEQFF.

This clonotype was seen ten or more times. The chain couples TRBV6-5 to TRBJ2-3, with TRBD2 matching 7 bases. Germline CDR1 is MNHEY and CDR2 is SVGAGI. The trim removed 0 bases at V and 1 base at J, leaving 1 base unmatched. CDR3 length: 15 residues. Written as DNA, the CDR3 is TGTGCCAGCAGTTACTCCAGCGGGGGCACAGATACGCAGTATTTT. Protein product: CASSYSSGGTDTQYF.

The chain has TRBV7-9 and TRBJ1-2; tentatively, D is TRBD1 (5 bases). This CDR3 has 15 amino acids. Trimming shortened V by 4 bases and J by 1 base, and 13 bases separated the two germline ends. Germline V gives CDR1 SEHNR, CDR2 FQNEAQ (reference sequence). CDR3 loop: CASSSSGHRNYGYTF. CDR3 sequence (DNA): TGTGCCAGCAGCTCCTCTGGACATCGTAACTATGGCTACACCTTC.

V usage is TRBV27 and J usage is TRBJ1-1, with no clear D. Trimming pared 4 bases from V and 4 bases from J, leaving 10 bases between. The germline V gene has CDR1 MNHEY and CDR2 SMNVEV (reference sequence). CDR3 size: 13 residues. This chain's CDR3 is CASSSWVGTEAFF. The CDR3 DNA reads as TGTGCCAGCAGTTCCTGGGTGGGCACTGAAGCTTTCTTT.